This T cell receptor beta chain was retrieved from a study of CD8 T cells in ankylosing spondylitis. Whole-study results and caveats: Ankylosing spondylitis blood appeared to be characterized by a TCR beta motif of roughly eight highly homologous variants. In synovial fluid and blood from reactive arthritis, some motif variants were previously reported.

Ten or more counts support this clonotype. Its target is unknown. For TCR beta, libraries came from quantitative 5'-RACE with molecular barcodes. TCRdb re-analysed the 5' RACE reads in MiXCR, keeping a single row per CDR3 protein. The table lists more than 35,000 distinct CDR3 sequences, about 5.5% of them singletons. There are 14 residues in the CDR3. The V and J ends lost 0 bases and 1 base respectively, with 6 bases between them. The germline gives CDR1 MNHEY, CDR2 SVGAGI. The sample was blood, either unsorted or a sorted T cell fraction (not recorded which). The chain couples TRBV6-5 to TRBJ1-1; D is perhaps TRBD1 (5 bases). The sequence was obtained from a male donor with ankylosing spondylitis or in good health (not recorded which). The DNA of the CDR3 is TGTGCCAGCAGTTACTCTCAGGGGAACACTGAAGCTTTCTTT. Encoded protein: CASSYSQGNTEAFF.